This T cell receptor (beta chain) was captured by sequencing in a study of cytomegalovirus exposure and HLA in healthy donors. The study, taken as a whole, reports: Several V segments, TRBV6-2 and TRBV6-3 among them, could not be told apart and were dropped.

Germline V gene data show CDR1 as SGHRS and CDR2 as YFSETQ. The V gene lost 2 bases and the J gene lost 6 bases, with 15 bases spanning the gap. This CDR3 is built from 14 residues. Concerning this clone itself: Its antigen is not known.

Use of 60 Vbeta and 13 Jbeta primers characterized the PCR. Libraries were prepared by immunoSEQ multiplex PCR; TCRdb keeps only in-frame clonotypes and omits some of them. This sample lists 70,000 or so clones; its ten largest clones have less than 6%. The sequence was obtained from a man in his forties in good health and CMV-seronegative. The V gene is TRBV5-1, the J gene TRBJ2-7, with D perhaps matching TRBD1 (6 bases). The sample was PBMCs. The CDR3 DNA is TGCGCCAGCAGCTTACAGGACAGAAGCGGCGAGCAGTACTTC. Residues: CASSLQDRSGEQYF.